These T cell receptor beta chains were read from a single sample in a study of low-dose radiotherapy and immunotherapy resistance in tumors. TCRdb re-called the reads with MiXCR, one entry per CDR3 protein. The sample records 45,000 to 75,000 distinct CDR3 sequences, approximately 26% being singletons. This specimen consisted of PBMCs, obtained before treatment. The receptors originated from a male donor with prostate cancer. Both conserved end residues are part of each CDR3. A D gene is named only where the DNA matches it firmly. The listing skips clone size in some rows; elsewhere it reads once, few, many or a size class.

TRBV28,NA,TRBJ2-7,many,CASSSPPSAHEQYF,TGTGCCAGCAGTTCACCCCCCTCCGCCCACGAGCAGTACTTC
TRBV20-1,TRBD2,TRBJ2-3,many,CSSLRGADTQYF,TGCAGTTCACTACGGGGGGCAGATACGCAGTATTTT
TRBV9,NA,TRBJ2-6,medium-sized,CASSVAPLSSGANVLTF,TGTGCCAGCAGCGTAGCCCCTTTGAGCTCTGGGGCCAACGTCCTGACTTTC
TRBV6-2/TRBV6-3,TRBD2,TRBJ2-1,few,CASRDTSVREQFF,TGTGCCAGCAGAGATACTAGCGTACGTGAGCAGTTCTTC
TRBV7-9,NA,TRBJ2-7,many,CASSSIYEQYF,TGTGCCAGCAGCTCGATTTACGAGCAGTACTTC
TRBV2,NA,TRBJ2-3,many,CASSVSTNTDTQYF,TGTGCCAGCAGTGTGTCGACAAACACAGATACGCAGTATTTT
TRBV7-9,NA,TRBJ2-5,many,CASSLSPQETQYF,TGTGCCAGCAGCTTAAGCCCGCAAGAGACCCAGTACTTC
TRBV3-1,TRBD1,TRBJ2-3,NA,CASRPTGGRVRDTQYF,TGTGCCAGCAGACCAACAGGGGGCAGGGTTAGAGATACGCAGTATTTT
TRBV5-1,NA,TRBJ2-2,many,CASSPEGVNTGELFF,TGCGCCAGCAGCCCTGAAGGGGTGAACACCGGGGAGCTGTTTTTT
TRBV7-2,TRBD1,TRBJ1-2,NA,CASSLVGTGGDGYTF,TGTGCCAGCAGCTTAGTTGGGACAGGGGGCGATGGCTACACCTTC
TRBV29-1,NA,TRBJ2-5,many,CSVTDRATGEETQYF,TGCAGCGTCACTGACAGGGCAACGGGAGAAGAGACCCAGTACTTC
TRBV6-2/TRBV6-3,NA,TRBJ1-4,many,CASSYTRARNEKLFF,TGTGCCAGCAGTTACACGAGGGCGCGTAATGAAAAACTGTTTTTT
TRBV19,NA,TRBJ2-1,many,CASSLPGLGNNEQFF,TGTGCCAGTAGTTTGCCGGGCCTGGGGAACAATGAGCAGTTCTTC
TRBV6-2/TRBV6-3,NA,TRBJ2-3,many,CASSYGLDTDTQYF,TGTGCCAGCAGTTACGGGCTAGACACAGATACGCAGTATTTT
TRBV9,NA,TRBJ1-5,many,CASSVGGERLQPQHF,TGTGCCAGCAGCGTAGGGGGAGAGCGGCTTCAGCCCCAGCATTTT
TRBV2,NA,TRBJ2-5,many,CASSLQGPSETQYF,TGTGCCAGCAGCCTACAGGGCCCCTCAGAGACCCAGTACTTC
TRBV28,NA,TRBJ2-5,many,CASSLYQETQYF,TGTGCCAGCAGTTTATACCAAGAGACCCAGTACTTC
TRBV5-1,NA,TRBJ2-1,many,CASSWDGNEQFF,TGCGCCAGCAGTTGGGACGGGAATGAGCAGTTCTTC
TRBV6-1,NA,TRBJ2-7,few,CASRGHAGAYEQYF,TGTGCCAGCCGGGGGCATGCGGGGGCCTACGAGCAGTACTTC
TRBV7-9,NA,TRBJ2-7,NA,CASSPEIGERAPLSEQYF,TGTGCCAGCAGCCCCGAGATTGGGGAGCGGGCCCCCTTGTCCGAGCAGTACTTC
TRBV5-1,NA,TRBJ2-5,many,CASSHVGGVSETQYF,TGCGCCAGCAGCCACGTAGGCGGGGTATCAGAGACCCAGTACTTC
TRBV29-1,NA,TRBJ2-2,many,CSVEDGRGAGELFF,TGCAGCGTTGAAGATGGTCGGGGCGCCGGGGAGCTGTTTTTT
TRBV5-1,NA,TRBJ2-1,medium-sized,CASSLAPQSSYNEQFF,TGTGCCAGCAGCTTGGCCCCCCAAAGCTCCTACAATGAGCAGTTCTTC
TRBV29-1,NA,TRBJ1-5,many,CSVAADGNQPQHF,TGCAGCGTTGCGGCGGATGGCAATCAGCCCCAGCATTTT
TRBV12-3/TRBV12-4,TRBD1,TRBJ2-1,NA,CASNRGRYEQFF,TGTGCCAGCAATAGGGGGCGCTATGAGCAGTTCTTC
TRBV19,NA,TRBJ1-5,NA,CASSTRVDSSQPQHF,TGTGCCAGTAGTACGCGAGTAGACTCCTCTCAGCCCCAGCATTTT
TRBV6-2/TRBV6-3,NA,TRBJ2-2,many,CASSTGTNTGELFF,TGTGCCAGCAGTACAGGGACGAACACCGGGGAGCTGTTTTTT
TRBV19,TRBD2,TRBJ2-1,many,CASSPLRERGRNEQFF,TGTGCCAGTAGTCCTCTGAGGGAGCGGGGGCGGAATGAGCAGTTCTTC
TRBV5-1,NA,TRBJ2-7,medium-sized,CASSLGGTYEQYF,TGCGCCAGCAGCTTGGGAGGAACCTACGAGCAGTACTTC
TRBV14,TRBD2,TRBJ2-1,NA,CASGSGNPHNEQFF,TGTGCCAGCGGGAGCGGGAATCCCCACAATGAGCAGTTCTTC
TRBV19,NA,TRBJ2-3,many,CASTVGFSSTDTQYF,TGTGCCAGTACCGTTGGATTCTCTAGCACAGATACGCAGTATTTT
TRBV12-3/TRBV12-4,TRBD2,TRBJ2-7,many,CASSSGSGSYEQYF,TGTGCCAGCAGTAGCGGGAGTGGTTCCTACGAGCAGTACTTC
TRBV9,NA,TRBJ2-1,many,CASSGQSSYNEQFF,TGTGCCAGCAGCGGACAGAGCTCCTACAATGAGCAGTTCTTC
TRBV19,NA,TRBJ2-7,many,CASTDSNYEQYF,TGTGCCAGTACCGACAGTAACTACGAGCAGTACTTC
TRBV7-9,NA,TRBJ2-3,NA,CASRGDFGTDTQYF,TGTGCCAGCAGGGGGGACTTTGGCACAGATACGCAGTATTTT
TRBV6-6,NA,TRBJ1-2,NA,CASSEGWEPGYGYTF,TGTGCCAGCAGTGAAGGGTGGGAACCAGGCTATGGCTACACCTTC
TRBV6-2/TRBV6-3,NA,TRBJ1-1,many,CASNEPNTEAFF,TGTGCCAGCAACGAACCGAACACTGAAGCTTTCTTT
TRBV27,NA,TRBJ2-3,few,CASSIYSGGGAGTDTQYF,TGTGCCAGCAGTATCTACTCAGGGGGGGGAGCTGGCACAGATACGCAGTATTTT
TRBV27,NA,TRBJ2-7,many,CASIIFYEQYF,TGTGCCAGCATTATTTTCTACGAGCAGTACTTC
TRBV5-1,NA,TRBJ2-3,NA,CASSVGLQRSTDTQYF,TGCGCCAGCAGCGTCGGGTTGCAGCGCTCCACAGATACGCAGTATTTT
TRBV7-9,TRBD1,TRBJ2-7,many,CASSLGWQGAREQYF,TGTGCCAGCAGCTTAGGATGGCAGGGGGCGCGCGAGCAGTACTTC
TRBV7-2,NA,TRBJ1-3,once,CASSLQLTPISGNTIYF,TGTGCCAGCAGCCTTCAACTTACACCTATCTCTGGAAACACCATATATTTT
TRBV7-2,TRBD2,TRBJ2-7,few,CASSSSLATTYEQYF,TGTGCCAGCAGCTCCTCACTAGCGACTACCTACGAGCAGTACTTC
TRBV20-1,NA,TRBJ2-7,NA,CSAIGSRYEQYF,TGCAGTGCTATTGGCAGTCGTTACGAGCAGTACTTC
TRBV7-2,TRBD2,TRBJ2-2,NA,CASSPGLFGELFF,TGTGCCAGCAGCCCGGGACTATTCGGGGAGCTGTTTTTT
TRBV6-2/TRBV6-3,NA,TRBJ2-4,NA,CASSDMGGADIQYF,TGTGCCAGCAGTGATATGGGGGGCGCGGACATTCAGTACTTC
TRBV5-6,TRBD2,TRBJ2-7,many,CASSITGTSRSYEQYF,TGTGCCAGCAGCATAACCGGGACTAGCAGATCCTACGAGCAGTACTTC
TRBV3-1,TRBD1,TRBJ2-5,few,CASTLGPRGRGETQYF,TGTGCCAGCACCCTAGGCCCGAGGGGGCGCGGGGAGACCCAGTACTTC
TRBV5-4,NA,TRBJ2-7,many,CASSSPGRADEQYF,TGTGCCAGCAGCTCCCCTGGCCGGGCGGACGAGCAGTACTTC
TRBV20-1,NA,TRBJ2-7,many,CSAPPFGTLEQYF,TGCAGTGCACCTCCCTTCGGGACGTTAGAGCAGTACTTC
TRBV5-4,TRBD1,TRBJ1-1,many,CASSDRDRGRSAEAFF,TGTGCCAGCAGCGACCGGGACAGGGGGCGCAGTGCTGAAGCTTTCTTT
TRBV6-2/TRBV6-3,NA,TRBJ1-1,few,CASSTGQLGTEAFF,TGTGCCAGCAGTACCGGACAGTTGGGGACTGAAGCTTTCTTT
TRBV20-1,TRBD1,TRBJ2-6,NA,CSAGQGASGANVLTF,TGCAGTGCAGGACAGGGGGCATCTGGGGCCAACGTCCTGACTTTC